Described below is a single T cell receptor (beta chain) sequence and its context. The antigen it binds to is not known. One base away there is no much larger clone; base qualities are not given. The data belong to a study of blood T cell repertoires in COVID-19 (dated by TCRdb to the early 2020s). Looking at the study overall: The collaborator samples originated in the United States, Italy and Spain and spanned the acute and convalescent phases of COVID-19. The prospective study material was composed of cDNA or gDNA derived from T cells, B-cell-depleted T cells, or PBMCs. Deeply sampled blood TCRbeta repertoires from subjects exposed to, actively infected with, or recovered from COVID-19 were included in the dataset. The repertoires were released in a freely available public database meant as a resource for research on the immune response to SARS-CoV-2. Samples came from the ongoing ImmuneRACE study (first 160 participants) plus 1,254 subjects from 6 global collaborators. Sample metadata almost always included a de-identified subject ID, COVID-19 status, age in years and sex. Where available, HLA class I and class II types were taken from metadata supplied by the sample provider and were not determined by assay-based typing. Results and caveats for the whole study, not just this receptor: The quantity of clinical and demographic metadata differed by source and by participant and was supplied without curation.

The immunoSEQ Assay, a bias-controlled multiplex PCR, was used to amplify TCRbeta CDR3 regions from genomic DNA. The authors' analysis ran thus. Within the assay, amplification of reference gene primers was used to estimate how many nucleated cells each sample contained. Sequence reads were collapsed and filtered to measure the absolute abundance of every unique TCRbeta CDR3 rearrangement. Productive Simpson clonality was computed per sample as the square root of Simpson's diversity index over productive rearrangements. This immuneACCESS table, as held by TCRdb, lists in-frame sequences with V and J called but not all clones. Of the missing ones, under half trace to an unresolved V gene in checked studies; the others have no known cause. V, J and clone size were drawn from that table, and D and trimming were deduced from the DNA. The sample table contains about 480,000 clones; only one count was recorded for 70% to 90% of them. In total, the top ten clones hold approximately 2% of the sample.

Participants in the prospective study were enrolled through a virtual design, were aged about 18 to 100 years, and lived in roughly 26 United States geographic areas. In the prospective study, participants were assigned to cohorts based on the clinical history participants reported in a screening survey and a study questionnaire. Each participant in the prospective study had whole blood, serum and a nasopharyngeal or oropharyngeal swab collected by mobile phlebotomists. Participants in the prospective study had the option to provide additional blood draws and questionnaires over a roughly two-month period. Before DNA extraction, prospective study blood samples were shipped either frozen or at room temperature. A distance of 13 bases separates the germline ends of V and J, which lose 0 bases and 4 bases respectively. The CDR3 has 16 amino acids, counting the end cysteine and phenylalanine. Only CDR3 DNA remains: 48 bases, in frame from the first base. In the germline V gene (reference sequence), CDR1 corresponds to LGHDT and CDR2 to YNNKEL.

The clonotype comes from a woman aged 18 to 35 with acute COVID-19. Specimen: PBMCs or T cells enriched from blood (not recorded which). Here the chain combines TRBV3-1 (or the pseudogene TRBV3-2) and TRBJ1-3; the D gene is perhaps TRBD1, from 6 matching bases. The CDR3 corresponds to CASSQEKGVSGNTIYF. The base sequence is TGTGCCAGCAGCCAAGAGAAGGGGGTTTCAGGAAACACCATATATTTT.